This TCR beta chain was recorded in a study of blood T cell repertoires in COVID-19. The CDR3 extends over 14 amino acids. V gave up 6 bases and J gave up 4 bases, with 15 bases separating them. CDR1 is SQVTM, CDR2 ANQGSEA, per germline. Only in-frame clones appear in the TCRdb table, and some are missing; sequencing was by immunoSEQ multiplex PCR. The table records 150,000 or so clones, less than 85% of them present only once. The sample comprised peripheral blood. The receptor was derived from a middle-aged woman with COVID-19, enrolled during active disease. The chain has TRBV29-1 and TRBJ2-2, with a possible D match to TRBD1 (6 bases). This CDR3 is CSVFDRMSTGELFF. CDR3 DNA sequence: TGCAGCGTCTTCGACAGGATGAGCACCGGGGAGCTGTTTTTT.